Following are 10 T cell receptor beta chains from one sample sequenced in a study of blood T cell repertoires in COVID-19. Clones were read by immunoSEQ multiplex PCR, and TCRdb kept only the in-frame ones, dropping some. The sample shows some 220,000 clones, 80% to 85% of them seen only once. Sequencing was done on a sample of peripheral blood. The receptors were sampled from a woman older than 75 with active or convalescent COVID-19.

This clone showed up just once. The chain links TRBV5-8 to TRBJ1-5; 8 bases match TRBD1. The CDR3 spans 16 residues. V dropped 2 bases and J dropped 4; count of bases not matched to a gene: 8. The germline V gene encodes CDR1 SGHTS and CDR2 YDEGEE. The CDR3 DNA follows: TGTGCCAGCAGCTTAAGGGATTGGACAGGGAATCAGCCCCAGCATTTT. This encodes CASSLRDWTGNQPQHF.

The chain has TRBV28 and TRBJ2-4, with a weak D call TRBD1 (6 bases). CDR3 length: 16 residues. Between the trimmed V and J ends, which lost 5 bases and 0 bases, there was a span of 14 bases. Germline lookup yields CDR1 MDHEN and CDR2 SYDVKM. CDR3 amino acids: CASSAGQPLAKNIQYF. The CDR3 DNA reads TGTGCCAGCAGTGCCGGACAGCCTCTAGCCAAAAACATTCAGTACTTC.

V is TRBV5-5 and J is TRBJ2-7; D is unresolved. This CDR3 contains 13 residues. Trimming pared 4 bases from V and 0 bases from J, leaving 8 bases between. Germline loops: CDR1 SGHKS, CDR2 YYEKEE (reference sequence). The DNA of the CDR3 is TGTGCCAGCAGCCAAGCCCACTCCTACGAGCAGTACTTC. It encodes CASSQAHSYEQYF. Variable domain in full (rest from reference TRBV5-5 and TRBJ2-7): DAGVTQSPTHLIKTRGQQVTLRCSPISGHKSVSWYQQVLGQGPQFIFQYYEKEERGRGNFPDRFSARQFPNYSSELNVNALLLGDSALYLCASSQAHSYEQYFGPGTRLTVT.

The gene calls are TRBV18 and TRBJ2-3, with 10 bases identical to TRBD1. Losses at the gene ends were 6 bases for V and 9 bases for J; bases not matched to a gene: 18. This CDR3 is built from 17 residues. Germline-derived CDR1 and CDR2 are KGHSH and LQKENI. Here the CDR3 reads CASSQLSGQGIRETQYF. The DNA of the CDR3 is TGTGCCAGCTCTCAATTATCGGGACAGGGGATCCGGGAGACGCAGTATTTT.

V and J are TRBV5-1 and TRBJ2-3, with TRBD1 identical over 8 bases. J gave up 2 bases and V 0 bases, and 5 bases lay outside the gene matches. CDR1 is SGHRS and CDR2 is YFSETQ in the germline V gene. The CDR3 spans 16 residues. The CDR3 bases are TGCGCCAGCAGCTTGGTCGGGACAGGCGCCACAGATACGCAGTATTTT. This codes for CASSLVGTGATDTQYF.

V gene TRBV18 combines with J gene TRBJ1-2; 7 nucleotides align to TRBD1. This CDR3 region has 15 residues. Per the germline V gene, CDR1 is KGHSH and CDR2 is LQKENI. J was trimmed by 2 bases and V by 6 bases; bases with no gene match: 9. CDR3 nucleotide sequence: TGTGCCAGCTCCCTTCAGGCGGGACAGAACTATGGCTACACCTTC. This sequence encodes CASSLQAGQNYGYTF.

The genes are TRBV5-1 and TRBJ1-1; maybe TRBD1 (6 bases). CDR1 is SGHRS, CDR2 YFSETQ, per germline. The CDR3 covers 14 residues. Trimming took off 4 bases at V and 1 base at J, with 11 bases between the two ends. The chain's CDR3 is CASSPGTTNTEAFF. The CDR3 DNA is TGCGCCAGCAGCCCCGGGACAACGAACACTGAAGCTTTCTTT.

The J gene is TRBJ2-5, the V gene TRBV21-1; no DNA check was done on the table's D call, TRBD2. TRBV21-1 is tagged as a pseudogene. The CDR3 is made up of 16 amino acids. CDR3 in amino acids: CASRAFERLAPETQYF. The CDR3 DNA reads TGTGCCAGCAGGGCCTTCGAGAGACTAGCACCGGAGACCCAGTACTTC.

The J gene is TRBJ2-3, the V gene TRBV30, with TRBD2 matching 13 bases. Germline V lookup: CDR1 GTSNPN, CDR2 SVGIG (reference sequence). The J segment lost 2 bases and the V segment lost 0 bases, leaving 2 bases of the junction unmatched. CDR3 length: 16 amino acids. The CDR3 loop is CAWSVLAGGPTDTQYF. In DNA form, the CDR3 reads TGTGCCTGGAGTGTACTAGCGGGAGGGCCCACAGATACGCAGTATTTT.

The genes are TRBV2 and TRBJ1-1; TRBD1 matches 7 bases. The J segment lost 2 bases and the V segment lost 7 bases, leaving 4 bases of the junction unmatched. In germline, CDR1 is SNHLY, CDR2 FYNNEI. The CDR3 spans 13 residues. The CDR3 bases are TGTGCCAGCAAGGGACAGTTCAACACTGAAGCTTTCTTT. It encodes CASKGQFNTEAFF.